Each of the 5 T cell receptor beta chains below was sequenced from the same sample in a study of OX40 agonist ivuxolimab in advanced cancers. The table came from immunoSEQ multiplex PCR; TCRdb's copy has only in-frame clones and leaves some out. The sample lists 70,000 to 95,000 clones, 87% seen once, with more than 0.5% in the top ten. Here the sequenced sample was CD4+ or CD8+ T cells sorted from blood, taken in a trial of the OX40 agonist ivuxolimab. The receptors shown here come from an adult with an advanced solid tumor such as melanoma, head and neck, liver or kidney cancer.

The chain carries TRBV6-5 and TRBJ1-3; tentative D call: TRBD1 (6 bases). V gave up 6 bases and J gave up 0 bases, with 12 bases separating them. CDR3 length: 15 amino acids. Germline values: CDR1 MNHEY, CDR2 SVGAGI. As DNA, the CDR3 is TGTGCCAGCAGGAGACAGGTATCCTCTGGAAACACCATATATTTT. It specifies CASRRQVSSGNTIYF.

The rearrangement joins TRBV2 to TRBJ2-7, with 10 bases fitting TRBD1. The CDR3 has 14 amino acids. J gave up 3 bases and V 5 bases, and 4 bases lay outside the gene matches. Germline assignment: CDR1 SNHLY and CDR2 FYNNEI. DNA of the CDR3: TGTGCCAGCAGTCCCGGGACAGGGGACTACGAGCAGTACTTC. Translation: CASSPGTGDYEQYF. Based on the CDR3 plus reference TRBV2 and TRBJ2-7, the full variable domain is EPEVTQTPSHQVTQMGQEVILRCVPISNHLYFYWYRQILGQKVEFLVSFYNNEISEKSEIFDDQFSVERPDGSNFTLKIRSTKLEDSAMYFCASSPGTGDYEQYFGPGTRLTVT.

The V call is TRBV5-1, the J call TRBJ1-1; maybe TRBD1 (6 bases). CDR1 is SGHRS, CDR2 YFSETQ, per germline. Between the trimmed V and J ends, which lost 3 bases and 5 bases, there was a span of 14 bases. The length of the CDR3 is 14 residues. Written as DNA, the CDR3 is TGCGCCAGCAGCTGGTCGACAGGCGGGACTGAAGCTTTCTTT. This sequence encodes CASSWSTGGTEAFF. The full variable domain, completed using reference TRBV5-1 and TRBJ1-1, is KAGVTQTPRYLIKTRGQQVTLSCSPISGHRSVSWYQQTPGQGLQFLFEYFSETQRNKGNFPGRFSGRQFSNSRSEMNVSTLELGDSALYLCASSWSTGGTEAFFGQGTRLTVV.

The rearrangement links TRBV5-4 to TRBJ1-2; D is unclear. Germline V gene data show CDR1 as SGHNT and CDR2 as YYREEE (reference sequence). The CDR3 has 14 amino acids. Trimming removed 1 base at V and 5 bases at J, with 12 bases between. CDR3 loop: CASSLKESLYGYTF. The CDR3 nucleotides read TGTGCCAGCAGCTTGAAAGAATCCCTTTATGGCTACACCTTC.

The chain couples TRBV2 to TRBJ1-2; perhaps TRBD1 as D (5 bases). CDR1 and CDR2 (germline): SNHLY, FYNNEI. The CDR3 is 13 residues long. V was clipped by 6 bases and J by 8 bases, with 16 bases between them. As DNA, the CDR3 is TGTGCCAGCAGATCGCAGGGTCAAGGGGGCTACACCTTC. It specifies CASRSQGQGGYTF.